Shown below are 8 T cell receptor beta chains from a single sample sequenced in a study of T cell responses to AZD1222 COVID-19 vaccine. Sequenced by immunoSEQ multiplex PCR; TCRdb stores in-frame clones only, minus some. This sample has 100,000 to 150,000 clones; 91% occur once, and the top ten carry around 1.9%. The sample consisted of peripheral blood, taken 28 days after the second AZD1222 dose. These TCRs come from an adult who received the AZD1222 COVID-19 vaccine.

The chain's CDR3 is CASSKGQGQDTQYF. The DNA for the CDR3 is TGTGCCAGCAGCAAGGGACAGGGGCAAGATACGCAGTATTTT. This chain connects TRBV11-3 to TRBJ2-3; TRBD1 matches 10 bases. Germline lookup yields CDR1 SGHNT and CDR2 YENEEA. The CDR3 is made up of 14 amino acids. The V segment lost 5 bases and the J segment 5 bases; nucleotides outside the gene matches: 4.

The chain links TRBV24-1 to TRBJ1-2, with TRBD1 as a possible D gene (5 bases). From germline, CDR1 is KGHDR and CDR2 SFDVKD. V was clipped by 9 bases and J by 4 bases, with 11 bases between them. The CDR3 consists of 12 residues. CDR3 nucleotide sequence: TGTGCCACCCGGGGGGAAAGCTATGGCTACACCTTC. Its protein is CATRGESYGYTF.

The rearrangement links TRBV7-3 to TRBJ2-1, with D possibly TRBD1 on 5 matching bases. Germline CDR1 is SGHTA and CDR2 is FQGTGA. The CDR3 is 13 residues long. The V end was cut by 2 bases, the J end by 9 bases, with 11 bases between. Written as DNA, the CDR3 is TGTGCCAGCAGCTTAGGACATCAGGCTGAGCAGTTCTTC. Residues: CASSLGHQAEQFF. Based on the CDR3 plus reference TRBV7-3 and TRBJ2-1, the full variable domain is GAGVSQTPSNKVTEKGKYVELRCDPISGHTALYWYRQSLGQGPEFLIYFQGTGAADDSGLPNDRFFAVRPEGSVSTLKIQRTERGDSAVYLCASSLGHQAEQFFGPGTRLTVL.

The V call is TRBV6-1, the J call TRBJ2-7; D may be TRBD1 (5 bases). The CDR3 loop spans 11 amino acids. CDR1 is MNHNS, CDR2 SASEGT, per germline. V lost 3 bases and J lost 6, with 6 bases in between. In nucleotides, the CDR3 is TGTGCCAGCAGTGACAGGGTCGAGCAGTACGTC. It codes for CASSDRVEQYV.

This clone showed up just a few times. V usage is TRBV6-1 and J usage is TRBJ1-3; no clear D gene. Between the trimmed V and J ends, which lost 0 bases and 0 bases, there was a span of 3 bases. The length of the CDR3 is 14 residues. CDR1 is MNHNS, CDR2 SASEGT, per germline. Written as DNA, the CDR3 is TGTGCCAGCAGTGAAGCGGACTCTGGAAACACCATATATTTT. Translated, it gives CASSEADSGNTIYF.

The chain recombines TRBV13 with TRBJ1-1, with 7 bases identical to TRBD1. Losses at the gene ends were 8 bases for V and 5 bases for J; bases not matched to a gene: 8. Germline V gene sequence: CDR1 PRHDT, CDR2 FYEKMQ (reference sequence). The CDR3 is 13 residues long. The CDR3 DNA reads TGTGCCAGCGAAGCAGGGGGTAGAACTGAAGCTTTCTTT. It is translated as CASEAGGRTEAFF.

The V gene is TRBV5-1, the J gene TRBJ1-3; D is unclear. In germline, CDR1 is SGHRS, CDR2 YFSETQ. V was shortened by 1 base and J by 0 bases, with 5 bases between the two germline ends. CDR3 length: 14 amino acids. The CDR3 reads CASSLQPSGNTIYF. The CDR3 DNA is TGCGCCAGCAGCTTGCAACCCTCTGGAAACACCATATATTTT. Full variable domain (rest looked up from reference TRBV5-1 and TRBJ1-3): KAGVTQTPRYLIKTRGQQVTLSCSPISGHRSVSWYQQTPGQGLQFLFEYFSETQRNKGNFPGRFSGRQFSNSRSEMNVSTLELGDSALYLCASSLQPSGNTIYFGEGSWLTVV.

This sequence joins TRBV6-5 and TRBJ2-7; D remains ambiguous. Deletions cut 5 bases from V and 2 bases from J, with 16 bases between. CDR3 length: 15 residues. The germline CDR1 and CDR2 sequences are MNHEY and SVGAGI. CDR3 amino acids: CASSPSPSGPYEQYV. The CDR3 region has the DNA TGTGCCAGCAGTCCATCCCCGTCCGGGCCCTACGAGCAGTACGTC.